This T cell receptor (beta chain) was recorded in a study of cytomegalovirus exposure and HLA in healthy donors. General study points: Reports credit the classifier with highly specific, highly sensitive diagnosis of cytomegalovirus status. According to the study, about 180 TCR beta chains were cytomegalovirus-associated.

Germline V gives CDR1 MDHEN, CDR2 SYDVKM. This CDR3 contains 13 residues. J gave up 6 bases and V 7 bases, and 8 bases lay outside the gene matches. Clones were read by immunoSEQ multiplex PCR, and TCRdb kept only the in-frame ones, dropping some. The table includes over 150,000 clones, 89% detected once. As concerns this clone: As yet, its antigen is unknown.

The origin of this receptor is a young man in good health and CMV-seropositive. The chain recombines TRBV28 with TRBJ1-2, with 7 nucleotides matching TRBD1. Material: PBMCs. The CDR3 region is CASTYTGDNGYTF. CDR3 DNA sequence: TGTGCCAGCACCTATACAGGGGACAATGGCTACACCTTC.